The 20 T cell receptor beta chains presented below share a single source sample, sequenced in a study of cytomegalovirus exposure and HLA in healthy donors. 60 Vbeta and 13 Jbeta primers were used in PCR. Data came from immunoSEQ multiplex PCR; TCRdb stores just in-frame clones and leaves some out. The sample lists about 210,000 clones; around 84% were seen once. The source material was PBMCs. The receptors were gathered from a man aged 35 to 55 in good health and CMV-seropositive.

J is TRBJ1-6 and V is TRBV7-9; D gene unclear. CDR3 length: 13 amino acids. CDR1 and CDR2 (germline): SEHNR, FQNEAQ (reference sequence). The germline V and J ends were trimmed by 1 base and 8 bases, with 6 bases remaining between them. CDR3: CASSLEGDSPLHF. The CDR3 nucleotides read TGTGCCAGCAGCTTAGAAGGAGATTCACCCCTCCACTTT.

The chain links TRBV5-4 to TRBJ2-5; 10 bases are shared with TRBD1. Germline-derived CDR1 and CDR2 are SGHNT and YYREEE (reference sequence). The V gene end was trimmed by 4 bases and the J gene end by 5 bases; junction bases not matched to a gene: 11. The CDR3 runs to 16 residues. The CDR3 DNA reads TGTGCCAGCAGCAGAGCTCGACAGGGGGCTGGGGAGACCCAGTACTTC. It is translated as CASSRARQGAGETQYF.

A few counts support this clone. The V and J genes are TRBV28 and TRBJ1-2; a weak D match, TRBD1 (5 bases). The CDR3 length is 13 residues. Germline assignment: CDR1 MDHEN and CDR2 SYDVKM. The V and J ends lost 3 bases and 0 bases respectively, with 5 bases between them. CDR3 protein: CASSLTANYGYTF. In DNA form, the CDR3 reads TGTGCCAGCAGTTTGACAGCTAACTATGGCTACACCTTC.

This clone was detected only a few times. This sequence joins TRBV2 and TRBJ1-5, with TRBD1 matching over 7 bases. The V segment lost 3 bases and the J segment 6 bases; nucleotides outside the gene matches: 14. The CDR3 covers 17 residues. The V gene's germline CDR1 is SNHLY and CDR2 FYNNEI. This CDR3 reads CASSETPPGQSAQPQHF. The CDR3 DNA reads TGTGCCAGCAGTGAGACCCCCCCGGGACAGTCTGCTCAGCCCCAGCATTTT.

The chain joins TRBV5-4 to TRBJ2-1; 7 positions match TRBD1. Trimming took 5 bases from V and 5 from J; bases not matched to a gene: 7. The CDR3 is 14 residues long. CDR1 and CDR2 (germline): SGHNT, YYREEE (reference sequence). Here the CDR3 reads CASSTGQKNNEQFF. CDR3 DNA: TGTGCCAGCAGTACGGGACAGAAAAACAATGAGCAGTTCTTC.

This clone appeared a few times. The chain joins TRBV6-1 to TRBJ2-2; 8 nucleotides agree with TRBD1. This CDR3 is built from 15 residues. CDR1 is MNHNS, CDR2 SASEGT, per germline. The J segment lost 6 bases and the V segment lost 0 bases, leaving 3 bases of the junction unmatched. The CDR3 DNA sequence: TGTGCCAGCAGTGAAGCCACGGACAGGGCCGGGGAGCTGTTTTTT. Translating gives CASSEATDRAGELFF.

CDR3 loop: CASSFSGTSGRGTDTQYF. CDR3 nucleotide sequence: TGCGCCAGCAGTTTTTCCGGGACTAGCGGGAGAGGTACAGATACGCAGTATTTT. The chain couples TRBV5-1 to TRBJ2-3; the match to TRBD2 covers 14 bases. This CDR3 region has 18 residues. V lost 5 bases and J lost 3; bases outside the gene matches: 11. CDR1 and CDR2 from the germline V gene are SGHRS and YFSETQ.

J is TRBJ2-7 and V is TRBV15; maybe TRBD1 (6 bases). The germline CDR1 and CDR2 sequences are LNHNV and YYDKDF (reference sequence). This CDR3 is 14 amino acids long. The V end was cut by 6 bases, the J end by 0 bases, with 12 bases between. CDR3 nucleotides: TGTGCCACCAGTTCAGACAGGAGCTCCTACGAGCAGTACTTC. As protein: CATSSDRSSYEQYF.

The V and J genes are TRBV7-8 and TRBJ2-1; a possible D gene is TRBD1 (7 bases). The germline CDR1 and CDR2 sequences are SGHVS and FQNEAQ. This CDR3 spans 16 amino acids. Trimming left V 1 base short and J 9 bases short, with 19 bases between. CDR3 sequence reads: CASSLEQGGAPGEQFF. CDR3 nucleotides: TGTGCCAGCAGCTTAGAGCAGGGGGGAGCCCCCGGTGAGCAGTTCTTC.

The V gene is TRBV5-1, the J gene TRBJ2-4, with 10 nucleotides matching TRBD1. V shed 4 bases, J shed 7 bases, and the junction held 14 bases outside the gene matches. This CDR3 is 17 amino acids long. Germline V gives CDR1 SGHRS, CDR2 YFSETQ. CDR3 bases: TGCGCCAGCAGCCAGACGGACAGGGGGGGGCCCCGGAACATTCAGTACTTC. Protein sequence: CASSQTDRGGPRNIQYF.

The chain couples TRBV9 to TRBJ2-2; 11 positions match TRBD2. This CDR3 is built from 18 residues. Losses at the gene ends were 4 bases for V and 4 bases for J; bases not matched to a gene: 12. Germline V gene lookup returns CDR1 SGDLS and CDR2 YYNGEE. CDR3 loop: CASSPRSSGGASTGELFF. In nucleotides, the CDR3 is TGTGCCAGCAGCCCTCGTAGTAGCGGGGGGGCCAGCACCGGGGAGCTGTTTTTT.

This clone was seen more than once but under ten times. The chain is built from TRBV18 and TRBJ1-4; TRBD1 matches at 8 bases. After removal of 6 bases from V and 8 bases from J, the junction contained 8 bases not matched to a gene. CDR1 is KGHSH and CDR2 is LQKENI in the germline V gene. The CDR3 spans 14 residues. The CDR3 protein is CASSPGGVREKLFF. CDR3 sequence (DNA): TGTGCCAGCTCCCCAGGGGGCGTTCGAGAAAAACTGTTTTTT.

The chain couples TRBV4-1 to TRBJ2-7; 7 bases fit TRBD1. Per the germline V gene, CDR1 is MGHRA and CDR2 is YSYEKL. The J segment lost 2 bases and the V segment lost 4 bases, leaving 2 bases of the junction unmatched. The CDR3 length is 13 residues. The CDR3: CASSLTGTYEQYF. Written as DNA, the CDR3 is TGCGCCAGCAGCCTGACAGGGACCTACGAGCAGTACTTC.

The chain links TRBV10-2 to TRBJ2-2, with TRBD1 identical over 10 bases. V trimming: 6 bases; J trimming: 0 bases; junction bases outside the gene matches: 1. In germline, CDR1 is WSHSY, CDR2 SAAADI. This CDR3 contains 15 residues. As DNA, the CDR3 is TGCGCCAGCAGGACAGGGGGCCCGAACACCGGGGAGCTGTTTTTT. It is translated as CASRTGGPNTGELFF.

The rearrangement uses TRBV7-9 and TRBJ2-5; 8 nucleotides align to TRBD1. Per the germline V gene, CDR1 is SEHNR and CDR2 is FQNEAQ (reference sequence). This CDR3 spans 16 amino acids. Trimming removed 1 base from V and 0 bases from J; junction bases left unmatched: 4. The chain's CDR3 is CASSLGGTGYQETQYF. The DNA for the CDR3 is TGTGCCAGCAGCTTAGGGGGGACAGGCTACCAAGAGACCCAGTACTTC.

The chain couples TRBV10-3 to TRBJ2-5; D possibly corresponds to TRBD2 (5 bases). Trimming stripped 5 bases from V and 7 bases from J, with 14 bases between. CDR3 size: 13 residues. The germline CDR1 and CDR2 sequences are ENHRY and SYGVKD. CDR3 protein: CAISPTESGTQYF. CDR3 coding DNA: TGTGCCATCAGTCCGACTGAAAGCGGGACCCAGTACTTC.

The chain is built from TRBV5-1 and TRBJ2-5, with D possibly being TRBD1 (5 bases). With the DNA end fitting TRBJ2-7 better, the J assignment may be wrong. The germline CDR1 and CDR2 sequences are SGHRS and YFSETQ. The length of the CDR3 is 13 residues. The DNA for the CDR3 is TGCGCCAGCAGCTTGGGACAGATCGCCGAGCAGTACTTC. The encoded protein is CASSLGQIAEQYF.

The chain combines TRBV29-1 with TRBJ1-1; TRBD1 might be the D (6 bases). CDR1 and CDR2 (germline): SQVTM, ANQGSEA. This CDR3 comprises 12 residues. V was pared by 8 bases and J by 1 base, with 11 bases between. The DNA of the CDR3 is TGCAGCTCAAGGACAGCGAACACTGAAGCTTTCTTT. Residues: CSSRTANTEAFF.

The chain is built from TRBV13 and TRBJ2-7; 13 bases match TRBD2. The germline CDR1 and CDR2 sequences are PRHDT and FYEKMQ (reference sequence). The junction had 12 bases not matched to a gene; V was cut back by 4 bases and J by 3 bases. The CDR3 is made up of 18 amino acids. This CDR3 is CASSSFKRGLAGVYEQYF. CDR3 nucleotides: TGTGCCAGCAGCTCCTTTAAGAGAGGACTAGCGGGAGTCTACGAGCAGTACTTC.

The chain combines TRBV25-1 with TRBJ2-2; TRBD2 matches at 11 bases. CDR1 MGHDK and CDR2 SYGVNS come from the germline V gene. V lost 5 bases, J lost 3 bases, and 8 bases stayed unmatched. This CDR3 region has 17 residues. This CDR3 is CASSFSGTSGYTGELFF. The DNA of the CDR3 is TGTGCCAGCAGTTTCTCCGGGACTAGCGGCTACACCGGGGAGCTGTTTTTT.